This T cell receptor (beta chain) is drawn from a study of blood T cell repertoires in COVID-19. Study summary: From the United States, Italy and Spain came samples of acute and convalescent COVID-19. The analysed material was cDNA or gDNA that came from T cells, B-cell-depleted T cells, or PBMCs.

TCRdb's table, derived via immunoSEQ multiplex PCR, lists solely in-frame clones and lacks some. Found here are about 130,000 clones, about 89% of them singletons; the top ten hold less than 5.5%. This CDR3 region has 16 residues. Germline values: CDR1 SGHDT, CDR2 YYEEEE. Losses at the gene ends were 0 bases for V and 5 bases for J; bases not matched to a gene: 5. Patients in Seattle were enrolled during active infection, then followed longitudinally. The sample comprised peripheral blood. This clonotype was obtained from a man aged 55 to 70 with COVID-19, enrolled during active disease. The chain recombines TRBV5-6 with TRBJ1-3, with 10 bases matching TRBD1. CDR3 in DNA: TGTGCCAGCAGCTTGGTGGGACAGGGGACAAGAAACACCATATATTTT. Its protein is CASSLVGQGTRNTIYF.